This T cell receptor beta chain is from a study of T cell clonotyping in hematopoietic cell transplantation. General study points: At the given depth, recipient repertoires were over 95% de novo clonotypes. After transplant, recipient diversity fell while pathologically expanded clonotypes grew through day 180. Higher Inverse Simpson Index values in graft donor and pretransplant recipient predicted broader posttransplant TCR diversity.

Samples: about 28 days before transplant, then days 30, 100 and 180 after. Sequenced by immunoSEQ multiplex PCR; TCRdb stores in-frame clones only, minus some. The table includes fewer than 8,000 clones, around 94% detected once. Germline-derived CDR1 and CDR2 are SGHRS and YFSETQ. This CDR3 is built from 14 residues. With V trimmed by 4 bases and J by 6 bases, 8 bases remained unmatched. A note on this clone: What it binds is not known.

The material was peripheral blood mononuclear cells, obtained 30 days after allogeneic stem cell transplant. The TCR comes from a male patient aged 55-69 years who had an allogeneic stem cell transplant from an unrelated donor, so T cells may come from the graft donor. Some clones in this sample may be carry-over from other donors' samples. The chain links TRBV5-1 to TRBJ2-7; 9 bases align to TRBD2. The CDR3 here is CASSGIAGAGEQYF. In nucleotides, the CDR3 is TGCGCCAGCAGCGGAATAGCGGGAGCTGGCGAGCAGTACTTC.